Listed below are T cell receptor beta chains from one sample, sequenced in a study of T-cell memory formation after mild COVID-19. TCRdb re-analysed the 5' RACE reads in MiXCR, keeping a single row per CDR3 protein. The table has some 100,000 distinct CDR3 sequences, roughly 11% seen once. The sequencing sample was made of PBMCs or a T cell subset sorted from them (not recorded which). These receptor sequences come from a man aged 18 to 35 who had mild COVID-19 (a few samples of this study predate the infection). Cell type and time point are not known. Both conserved end residues are part of each CDR3. The D gene is left open where the match is weak. Size is stated for part of the rows, as once, few or many counts, or as a class when the clone is expanded.

>TRBJ2-7|NA|many|TRBV4-2
CASSQEDSYEQYF
TGTGCCAGCAGCCAAGAGGACAGCTACGAGCAGTACTTC
>TRBJ2-7|NA|few|TRBV20-1
CSARDTPYEQYF
TGCAGTGCTAGAGATACCCCCTACGAGCAGTACTTC
>TRBJ2-5|NA|NA|TRBV24-1
CATSHNQETQYF
TGTGCCACCAGCCACAATCAAGAGACCCAGTACTTC
>TRBJ1-2|NA|NA|TRBV6-5
CASSYSRGLSGYTF
TGTGCCAGCAGTTACTCGCGGGGGCTTAGTGGCTACACCTTC
>TRBJ1-1|NA|NA|TRBV7-8
CASSPLPTGGPNTEAFF
TGTGCCAGCAGCCCCCTACCGACAGGTGGGCCGAACACTGAAGCTTTCTTT
>TRBJ2-3|TRBD1|few|TRBV5-1
CASSLTPGQRKNTDTQYF
TGCGCCAGCAGCTTAACCCCGGGACAGCGGAAGAACACAGATACGCAGTATTTT
>TRBJ2-5|NA|few|TRBV7-9
CASSLTDAQETQYF
TGTGCCAGCAGCCTGACGGACGCACAAGAGACCCAGTACTTC
>TRBJ1-1|NA|NA|TRBV12-3/TRBV12-4
CASSRAGHSDTEAFF
TGTGCCAGCAGCCGTGCCGGGCACTCGGACACTGAAGCTTTCTTT
>TRBJ2-2|NA|few|TRBV7-9
CASSPTLKNTGELFF
TGTGCCAGCAGCCCTACGCTCAAGAACACCGGGGAGCTGTTTTTT
>TRBJ1-3|NA|few|TRBV28
CASSSDTTGNTIYF
TGTGCCAGCAGCTCCGACACCACTGGAAACACCATATATTTT
>TRBJ2-6|NA|NA|TRBV12-5
CASAPGGSGANVLTF
TGTGCTAGTGCTCCCGGGGGCTCTGGGGCCAACGTCCTGACTTTC
>TRBJ2-3|TRBD2|few|TRBV4-3
CASSQHRGVSTDTQYF
TGCGCCAGCAGCCAACATCGGGGGGTTAGCACAGATACGCAGTATTTT
>TRBJ2-1|NA|few|TRBV5-6
CASSSPRTREDSEQFF
TGTGCCAGCAGCTCCCCCCGGACACGGGAGGACAGTGAGCAGTTCTTC
>TRBJ2-1|TRBD2|many|TRBV6-5
CASSLGTSGVNEQFF
TGTGCCAGCAGTCTCGGGACTAGCGGGGTCAATGAGCAGTTCTTC
>TRBJ1-5|TRBD1|NA|TRBV20-1
CSARSGQWGLGDSNQPQHF
TGCAGTGCTAGATCGGGACAGTGGGGGTTGGGAGATAGCAATCAGCCCCAGCATTTT
>TRBJ2-2|TRBD1|NA|TRBV30
CACITGVGELFF
TGTGCCTGTATCACAGGGGTCGGGGAGCTGTTTTTT